This T cell receptor beta chain appears in the sequencing data of a study of T cell changes during pregnancy in multiple sclerosis. J was trimmed by 3 bases and V by 6 bases; bases with no gene match: 6. The germline gives CDR1 MNHNS, CDR2 SASEGT. CDR3 length: 14 amino acids. Libraries were prepared by immunoSEQ multiplex PCR; TCRdb keeps only in-frame clonotypes and omits some of them. The table includes 70,000 to 95,000 clones, around nine tenths detected once. The chain couples TRBV6-1 to TRBJ2-7, with TRBD2 identical over 9 bases. This receptor was obtained from a female donor in good health, enrolled as a control in a pregnancy study. The sequenced sample was peripheral blood, obtained in the second trimester of pregnancy. The CDR3 loop is CASSPSGGNYEQYF. DNA of the CDR3: TGTGCCAGCAGCCCCAGCGGGGGGAACTACGAGCAGTACTTC.